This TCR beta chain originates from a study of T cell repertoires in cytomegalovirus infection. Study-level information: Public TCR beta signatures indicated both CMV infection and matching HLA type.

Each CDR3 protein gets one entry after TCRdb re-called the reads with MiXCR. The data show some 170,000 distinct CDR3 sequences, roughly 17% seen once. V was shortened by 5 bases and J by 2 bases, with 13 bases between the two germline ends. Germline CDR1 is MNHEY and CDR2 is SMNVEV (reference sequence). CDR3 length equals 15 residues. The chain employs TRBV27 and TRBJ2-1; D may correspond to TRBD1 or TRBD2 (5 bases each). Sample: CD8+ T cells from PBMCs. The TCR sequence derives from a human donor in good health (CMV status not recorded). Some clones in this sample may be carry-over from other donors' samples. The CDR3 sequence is CASSPGARTYNEQFF. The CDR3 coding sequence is TGTGCCAGCAGTCCCGGGGCGCGTACCTACAATGAGCAGTTCTTC.